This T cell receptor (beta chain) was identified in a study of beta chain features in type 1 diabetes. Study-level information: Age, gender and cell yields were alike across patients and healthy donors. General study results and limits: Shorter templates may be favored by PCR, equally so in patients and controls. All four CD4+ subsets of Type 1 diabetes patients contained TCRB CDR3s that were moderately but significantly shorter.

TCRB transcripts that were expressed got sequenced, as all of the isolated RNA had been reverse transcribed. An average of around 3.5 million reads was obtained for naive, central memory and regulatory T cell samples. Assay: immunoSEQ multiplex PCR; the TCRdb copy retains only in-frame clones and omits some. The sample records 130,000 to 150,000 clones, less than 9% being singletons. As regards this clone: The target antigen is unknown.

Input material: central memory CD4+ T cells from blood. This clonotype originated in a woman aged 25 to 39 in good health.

This chain's CDR3 is CASSLAGQLSYEQYF. CDR3 sequence (DNA): TGTGCCAGCAGCTTAGCGGGACAGTTATCTTACGAGCAGTACTTC. This rearrangement joins TRBV7-6 to TRBJ2-7; 7 bases line up with TRBD1. Germline V lookup: CDR1 SGHVS, CDR2 FNYEAQ. After removal of 0 bases from V and 4 bases from J, the junction contained 6 bases not matched to a gene. This CDR3 comprises 15 residues.